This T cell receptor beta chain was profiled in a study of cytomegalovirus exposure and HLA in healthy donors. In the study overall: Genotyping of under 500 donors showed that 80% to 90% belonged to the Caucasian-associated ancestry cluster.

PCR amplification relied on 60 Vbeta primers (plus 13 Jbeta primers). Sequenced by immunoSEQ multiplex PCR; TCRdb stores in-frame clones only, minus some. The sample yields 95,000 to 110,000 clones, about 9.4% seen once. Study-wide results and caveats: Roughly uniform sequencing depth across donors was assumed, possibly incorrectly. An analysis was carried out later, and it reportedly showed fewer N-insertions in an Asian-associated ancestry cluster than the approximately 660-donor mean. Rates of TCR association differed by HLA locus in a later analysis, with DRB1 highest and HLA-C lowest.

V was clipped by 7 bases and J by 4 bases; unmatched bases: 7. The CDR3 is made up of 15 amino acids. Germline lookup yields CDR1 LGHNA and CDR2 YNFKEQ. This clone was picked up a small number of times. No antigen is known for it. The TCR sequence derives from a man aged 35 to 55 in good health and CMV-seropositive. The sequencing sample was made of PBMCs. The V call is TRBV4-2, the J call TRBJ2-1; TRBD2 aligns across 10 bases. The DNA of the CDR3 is TGTGCCAGCACCCTGGGACTAGCGCGTTACAATGAGCAGTTCTTC. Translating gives CASTLGLARYNEQFF.